The table lists the clone carrying this TCR beta chain with a count of one. Only in-frame clones appear in the TCRdb table, and some are missing; sequencing was by immunoSEQ multiplex PCR. The sample lists roughly 110,000 clones, roughly 85% occurring once. Trimming stripped 4 bases from V and 8 bases from J, with 17 bases between. Per germline, CDR1 LNHNV and CDR2 YYDKDF (reference sequence). The CDR3 is 14 residues long. This specimen belongs to a study of blood T cell repertoires in COVID-19. This rearrangement joins TRBV15 to TRBJ1-2, with D maybe TRBD1 (6 bases). This TCR derives from a woman aged 55 to 70 with COVID-19, enrolled during active disease. Sequencing input: peripheral blood. This CDR3 reads CATSTQGRLRGYTF. CDR3 coding DNA: TGTGCCACCAGCACACAGGGCCGTTTACGGGGCTACACCTTC. The full variable domain, its missing parts supplied by reference TRBV15 and TRBJ1-2, is DAMVIQNPRYQVTQFGKPVTLSCSQTLNHNVMYWYQQKSSQAPKLLFHYYDKDFNNEADTPDNFQSRRPNTSFCFLDIRSPGLGDTAMYLCATSTQGRLRGYTFGSGTRLTVV.